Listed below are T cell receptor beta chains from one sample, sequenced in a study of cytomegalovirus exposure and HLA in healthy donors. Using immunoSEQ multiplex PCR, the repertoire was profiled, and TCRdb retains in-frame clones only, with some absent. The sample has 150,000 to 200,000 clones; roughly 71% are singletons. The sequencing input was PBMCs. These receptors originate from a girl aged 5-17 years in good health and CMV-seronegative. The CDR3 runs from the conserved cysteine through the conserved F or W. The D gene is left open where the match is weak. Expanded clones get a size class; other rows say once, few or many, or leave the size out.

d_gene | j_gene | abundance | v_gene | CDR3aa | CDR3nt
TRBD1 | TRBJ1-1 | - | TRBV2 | CATPLQGIPEAFF | TGTGCCACGCCGTTACAGGGGATACCTGAAGCTTTCTTT
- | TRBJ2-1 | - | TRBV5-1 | CASTRRTEHNEQFF | TGCGCCAGCACAAGGCGGACAGAACACAATGAGCAGTTCTTC
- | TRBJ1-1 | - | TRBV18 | CASSPGMGGTEAFF | TGTGCCAGCTCACCAGGGATGGGGGGTACTGAAGCTTTCTTT
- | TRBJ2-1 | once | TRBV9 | CASSVNGVRGGGEWFF | TGTGCCAGCAGCGTAAACGGGGTGCGTGGCGGGGGCGAGTGGTTCTTC
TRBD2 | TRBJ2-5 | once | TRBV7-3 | CASSGTGGETQYF | TGTGCCAGCAGCGGAACGGGGGGAGAGACCCAGTACTTC
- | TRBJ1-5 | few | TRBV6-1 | CASTTPYNQPQHF | TGTGCCAGCACGACACCCTACAATCAGCCCCAGCATTTT
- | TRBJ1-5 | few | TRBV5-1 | CASSLGATSNQPQHF | TGCGCCAGCAGCTTGGGGGCAACTAGCAATCAGCCCCAGCATTTT
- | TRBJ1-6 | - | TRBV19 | CASSIDGGLQASPLHF | TGTGCCAGTAGTATAGATGGCGGTTTACAAGCTTCACCCCTCCACTTT
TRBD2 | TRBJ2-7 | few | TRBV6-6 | CASSSGGLAADDQYF | TGTGCCAGCAGTTCGGGGGGACTAGCGGCGGATGACCAGTACTTC
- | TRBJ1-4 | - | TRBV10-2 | CASQKGHRLNEKLFF | TGCGCCAGCCAAAAGGGACACCGACTTAATGAAAAACTGTTTTTT
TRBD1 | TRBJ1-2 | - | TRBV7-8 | CASSRDRGWGGYTF | TGTGCCAGCAGCCGCGACAGGGGATGGGGTGGCTACACCTTC
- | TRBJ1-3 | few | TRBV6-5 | CASKPYLGPGNTIYF | TGTGCCAGCAAGCCCTATTTGGGGCCTGGAAACACCATATATTTT
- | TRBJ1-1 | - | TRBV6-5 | CASSSDRNTEAFF | TGTGCCAGCAGTTCCGACAGAAACACTGAAGCTTTCTTT
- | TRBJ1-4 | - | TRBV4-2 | CASSRQTVTTNEKLFF | TGTGCCAGCAGCCGACAGACGGTGACAACTAATGAAAAACTGTTTTTT
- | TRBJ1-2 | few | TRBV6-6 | CASSYSRGGYTF | TGTGCCAGCAGTTACTCCCGAGGCGGCTACACCTTC
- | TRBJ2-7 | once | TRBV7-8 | CASSLIAPAGAIELDEQYF | TGTGCCAGCAGCTTAATAGCTCCTGCAGGGGCAATCGAATTGGACGAGCAGTACTTC
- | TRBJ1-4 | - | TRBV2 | CASSPRGTETTEKLFF | TGTGCCAGCAGTCCCCGCGGGACGGAAACGACTGAAAAACTGTTTTTT
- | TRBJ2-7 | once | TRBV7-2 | CASSSEYDEQYF | TGTGCCAGCAGCTCGGAGTACGACGAGCAGTACTTC
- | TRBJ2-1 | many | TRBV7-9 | CASSLNLGVYNEQFF | TGTGCCAGCAGCTTAAACCTAGGGGTGTACAATGAGCAGTTCTTC
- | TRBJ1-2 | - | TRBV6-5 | CASRENGGSWYGYTF | TGTGCCAGCAGAGAGAACGGCGGCTCGTGGTATGGCTACACCTTC
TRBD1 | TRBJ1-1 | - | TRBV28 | CASRTGPNTEAFF | TGTGCCAGCCGGACAGGACCGAACACTGAAGCTTTCTTT
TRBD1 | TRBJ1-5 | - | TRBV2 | CASDRGGGQPQHF | TGTGCCAGCGACAGGGGGGGCGGTCAGCCCCAGCATTTT
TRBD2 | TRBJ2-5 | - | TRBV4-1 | CASSQDRTGGPPETQYF | TGCGCCAGCAGCCAAGATAGGACGGGGGGGCCTCCGGAGACCCAGTACTTC
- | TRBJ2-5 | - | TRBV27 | CAGGMDRPQETQYF | TGTGCCGGGGGGATGGACAGGCCCCAAGAGACCCAGTACTTC
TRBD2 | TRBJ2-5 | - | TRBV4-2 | CASSQVGAGGRETQYF | TGTGCCAGCAGCCAAGTAGGTGCGGGGGGTCGGGAGACCCAGTACTTC
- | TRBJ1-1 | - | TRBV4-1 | CASSQPRGSYTEAFF | TGCGCCAGCAGCCAGCCGAGAGGGTCCTACACTGAAGCTTTCTTT
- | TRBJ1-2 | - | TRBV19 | CASSMGTTNYGYTF | TGTGCCAGTAGTATGGGCACGACTAACTATGGCTACACCTTC
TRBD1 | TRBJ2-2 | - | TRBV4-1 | CASSKGQGAVTGELFF | TGCGCCAGCAGCAAGGGACAGGGGGCGGTCACCGGGGAGCTGTTTTTT
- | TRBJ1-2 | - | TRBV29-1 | CSVDRDVYGYTF | TGCAGCGTTGACCGGGATGTCTATGGCTACACCTTC
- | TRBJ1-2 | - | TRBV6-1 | CASSEKGNTDYGYTF | TGTGCCAGCAGTGAGAAGGGGAACACGGATTATGGCTACACCTTC
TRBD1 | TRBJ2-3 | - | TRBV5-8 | CASSNSDRGRDTQYF | TGTGCCAGCAGCAACTCCGACAGGGGTCGAGATACGCAGTATTTT
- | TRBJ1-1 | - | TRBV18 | CASSQSQLNTEAFF | TGTGCCAGCTCACAATCACAGCTGAACACTGAAGCTTTCTTT
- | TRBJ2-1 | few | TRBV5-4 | CASSLSQGGGEQFF | TGTGCCAGCAGCTTGAGTCAGGGGGGAGGTGAGCAGTTCTTC
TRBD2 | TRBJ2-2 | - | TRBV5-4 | CASRPGLAGVGELFF | TGTGCCAGCAGACCGGGACTAGCGGGGGTAGGGGAGCTGTTTTTT
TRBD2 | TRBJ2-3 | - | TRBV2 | CASSEFRGGGRTDTQYF | TGTGCCAGCAGTGAATTCCGGGGCGGGGGTCGCACAGATACGCAGTATTTT
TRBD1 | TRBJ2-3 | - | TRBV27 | CASSLSTGVTDTQYF | TGTGCCAGCAGTTTATCCACAGGGGTCACAGATACGCAGTATTTT
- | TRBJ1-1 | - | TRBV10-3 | CAIRTVGGTEAFF | TGTGCCATCAGGACTGTCGGTGGCACTGAAGCTTTCTTT
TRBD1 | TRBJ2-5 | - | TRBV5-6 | CASSLGGQGTQYF | TGTGCCAGCAGCTTGGGTGGACAGGGGACCCAGTACTTC
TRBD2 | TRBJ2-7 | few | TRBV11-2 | CASSLGLAGEGEQYF | TGTGCCAGCAGCTTAGGCCTAGCGGGGGAGGGCGAGCAGTACTTC
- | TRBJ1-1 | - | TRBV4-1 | CASSQGLANTEAFF | TGCGCCAGCAGCCAAGGACTGGCGAACACTGAAGCTTTCTTT
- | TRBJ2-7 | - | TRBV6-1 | CASSHVQSYEQYF | TGTGCCAGCAGTCATGTACAGAGCTACGAGCAGTACTTC
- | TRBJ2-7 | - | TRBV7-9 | CASSSTQGRSYEQYF | TGTGCCAGCAGCTCAACACAGGGACGATCCTACGAGCAGTACTTC
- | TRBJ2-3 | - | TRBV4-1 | CASSPITRAQTTTDTQYF | TGCGCCAGCAGTCCTATAACTAGGGCCCAGACCACCACAGATACGCAGTATTTT
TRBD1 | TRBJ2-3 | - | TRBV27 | CASSPQGQFTDTQYF | TGTGCCAGCAGCCCCCAGGGACAGTTCACAGATACGCAGTATTTT
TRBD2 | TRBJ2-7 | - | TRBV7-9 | CASSLTSGGSSYEQYF | TGTGCCAGCAGCTTGACTAGCGGGGGAAGCTCCTACGAGCAGTACTTC